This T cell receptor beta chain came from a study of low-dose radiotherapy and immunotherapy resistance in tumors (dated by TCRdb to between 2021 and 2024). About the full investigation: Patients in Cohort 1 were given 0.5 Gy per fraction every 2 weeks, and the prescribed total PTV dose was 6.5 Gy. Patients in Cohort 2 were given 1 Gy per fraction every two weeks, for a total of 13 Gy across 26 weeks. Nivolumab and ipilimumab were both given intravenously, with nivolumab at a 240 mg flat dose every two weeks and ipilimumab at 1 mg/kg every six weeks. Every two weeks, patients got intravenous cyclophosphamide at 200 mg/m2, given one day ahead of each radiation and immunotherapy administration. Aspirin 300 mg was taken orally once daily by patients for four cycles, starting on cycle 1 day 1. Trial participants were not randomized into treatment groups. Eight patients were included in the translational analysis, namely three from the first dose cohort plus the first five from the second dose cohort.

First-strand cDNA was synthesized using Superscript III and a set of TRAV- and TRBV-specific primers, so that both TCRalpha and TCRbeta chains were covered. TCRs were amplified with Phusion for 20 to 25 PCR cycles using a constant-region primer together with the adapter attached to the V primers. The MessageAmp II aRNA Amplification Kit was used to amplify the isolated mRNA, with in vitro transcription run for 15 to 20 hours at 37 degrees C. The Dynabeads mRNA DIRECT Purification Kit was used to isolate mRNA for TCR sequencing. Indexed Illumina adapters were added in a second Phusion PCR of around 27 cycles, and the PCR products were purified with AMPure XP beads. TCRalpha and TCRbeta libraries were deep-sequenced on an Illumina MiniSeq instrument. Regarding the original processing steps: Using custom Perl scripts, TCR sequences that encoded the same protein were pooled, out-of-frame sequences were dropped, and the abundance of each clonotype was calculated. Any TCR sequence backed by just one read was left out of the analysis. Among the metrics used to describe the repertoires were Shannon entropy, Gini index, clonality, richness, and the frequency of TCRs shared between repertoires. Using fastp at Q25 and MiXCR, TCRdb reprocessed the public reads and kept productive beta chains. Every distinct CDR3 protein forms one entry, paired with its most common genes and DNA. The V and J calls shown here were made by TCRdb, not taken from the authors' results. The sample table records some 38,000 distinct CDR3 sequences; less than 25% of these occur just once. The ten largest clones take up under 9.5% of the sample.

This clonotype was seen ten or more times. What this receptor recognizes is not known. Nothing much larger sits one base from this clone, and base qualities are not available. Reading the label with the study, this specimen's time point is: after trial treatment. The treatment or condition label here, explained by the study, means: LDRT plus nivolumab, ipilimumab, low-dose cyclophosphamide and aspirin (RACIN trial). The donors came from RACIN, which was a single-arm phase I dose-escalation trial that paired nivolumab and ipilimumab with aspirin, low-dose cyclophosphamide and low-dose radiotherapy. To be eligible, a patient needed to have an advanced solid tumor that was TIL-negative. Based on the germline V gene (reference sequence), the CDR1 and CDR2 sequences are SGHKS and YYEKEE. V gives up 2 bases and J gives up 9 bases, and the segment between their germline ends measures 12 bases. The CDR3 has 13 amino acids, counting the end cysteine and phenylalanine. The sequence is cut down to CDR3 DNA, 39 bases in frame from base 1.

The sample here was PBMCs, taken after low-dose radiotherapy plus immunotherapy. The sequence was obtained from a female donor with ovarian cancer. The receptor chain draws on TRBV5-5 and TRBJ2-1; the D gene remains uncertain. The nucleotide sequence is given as TGTGCCAGCAGCTTCGCACTTAGGAGTGAGCAGTTCTTC. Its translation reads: CASSFALRSEQFF.